These 20 T cell receptor beta chains were all obtained from the same sample, sequenced in a study of blood T cells in healthy people across ages. A second roughly 7 to 12 cycle PCR used barcoded and J-beta primers. Each CDR3 protein is one row after TCRdb ran MiXCR on the 5' RACE reads. The sample has around 800,000 distinct CDR3 sequences, about 62% seen once; the top ten hold about 27%. Sequencing used blood. The receptors were gathered from a man aged 30 to 39 in good health.

The rearrangement joins TRBV11-1 to TRBJ2-1; TRBD2 is a possible D gene (6 bases). The CDR3 is 15 residues long. The V gene lost 5 bases and the J gene lost 8 bases, with 19 bases spanning the gap. Germline CDR1 SGHAT, CDR2 FQDESV (reference sequence). The CDR3 reads CASSSLSGSTDEQFF. The CDR3 DNA sequence: TGTGCCAGCAGCAGCCTTAGCGGTAGTACGGATGAGCAGTTCTTC.

This rearrangement joins TRBV15 to TRBJ2-3, with D uncertain. CDR3 length equals 12 residues. V shed 3 bases and J shed 3 bases, with 4 bases lying between them. The V gene's germline CDR1 is LNHNV and CDR2 YYDKDF (reference sequence). The DNA of the CDR3 is TGTGCCACCAGCAGGGCGACAGATACGCAGTATTTT. This codes for CATSRATDTQYF.

This sequence joins TRBV15 and TRBJ2-1; 14 nucleotides match TRBD2. The length of the CDR3 is 20 residues. V lost 3 bases and J lost 0; bases outside the gene matches: 10. Germline-derived CDR1 and CDR2 are LNHNV and YYDKDF (reference sequence). The CDR3 reads CATSSPGTSGGPSSYNEQFF. The CDR3 DNA reads as TGTGCCACCAGCAGTCCCGGGACTAGCGGGGGCCCCAGCTCCTACAATGAGCAGTTCTTC.

The V gene is TRBV7-2, the J gene TRBJ1-1; 7 nucleotides align to TRBD1. The CDR3 loop spans 14 amino acids. From germline, CDR1 is SGHTA and CDR2 FQGNSA. The trim removed 7 bases at V and 11 bases at J, leaving 16 bases unmatched. The CDR3 region has the DNA TGTGCCAGCATCAACACCCTACAGGGGCGCGGGGCTTTCTTT. This translates into CASINTLQGRGAFF.

This chain's CDR3 is CASSRAVSSYNSPLHF. The CDR3 DNA follows: TGTGCCAGCAGCCGGGCCGTCAGCTCCTATAATTCACCCCTCCACTTT. The chain employs TRBV3-1 and TRBJ1-6; no clear D. The germline CDR1 and CDR2 sequences are LGHDT and YNNKEL (reference sequence). Trimming stripped 4 bases from V and 0 bases from J, with 10 bases between. The length of the CDR3 is 16 residues.

This clonotype was recorded once. V usage is TRBV9 and J usage is TRBJ2-5, with a tentative D call TRBD1 (5 bases). Trimming cost V 0 bases and J 2 bases, with 17 bases left between them. Looked up from germline, CDR1 is SGDLS and CDR2 is YYNGEE. The length of the CDR3 is 17 residues. The CDR3 DNA is TGTGCCAGCAGCGTAGTCCCCAGGGATGGATCGCAAGAGACCCAGTACTTC. The encoded protein is CASSVVPRDGSQETQYF.

The chain links TRBV4-2 to TRBJ2-7; 10 nucleotides align to TRBD2. J was trimmed by 0 bases and V by 0 bases; bases with no gene match: 5. This CDR3 is 17 amino acids long. The germline gives CDR1 LGHNA, CDR2 YNFKEQ. The CDR3 sequence is CASSQDTSGALSYEQYF. The CDR3 coding sequence is TGTGCCAGCAGCCAAGATACTAGCGGGGCCCTCTCCTACGAGCAGTACTTC.

The chain carries TRBV6-2 or TRBV6-3 and TRBJ1-2, with a weak D call TRBD1 (5 bases). CDR3 size: 14 residues. Germline lookup yields CDR1 MNHEY and CDR2 SVGEGT. V lost 2 bases and J lost 2, with 9 bases in between. The CDR3 protein is CASSYNRKNYGYTF. CDR3 nucleotides: TGTGCCAGCAGTTACAACAGGAAAAACTATGGCTACACCTTC.

The V gene is TRBV10-3, the J gene TRBJ2-1; 8 bases map to TRBD2. Germline-derived CDR1 and CDR2 are ENHRY and SYGVKD. This CDR3 has 17 residues. Germline trimming cut 0 bases from V and 9 bases from J; bases unmatched to any gene: 13. The chain's CDR3 is CAISESGAGTRAGEQFF. As DNA, the CDR3 is TGTGCCATCAGTGAGTCGGGCGCCGGGACTAGGGCCGGTGAGCAGTTCTTC.

CDR3 amino acids: CATSDLPPDSGGELFF. CDR3 DNA: TGTGCCACCAGTGATTTGCCTCCTGACAGTGGCGGGGAGCTGTTTTTT. The genes are TRBV24-1 and TRBJ2-2; possibly TRBD1 for D (5 bases). V was trimmed by 0 bases and J by 7 bases, leaving 14 bases between them. Germline CDR1 is KGHDR and CDR2 is SFDVKD. This CDR3 contains 16 residues.

The chain uses TRBV12-3 or TRBV12-4 and TRBJ2-5; D is uncertain. V was cut by 5 bases and J by 5 bases, with 15 bases left in between. This CDR3 contains 14 residues. CDR3 nucleotides: TGTGCCAGCAGTCCATCAGTCGTGGGGGAGACCCAGTACTTC. Its protein product is CASSPSVVGETQYF.

The chain carries TRBV7-2 and TRBJ1-6; D unresolved. From germline, CDR1 is SGHTA and CDR2 FQGNSA. The CDR3 consists of 16 residues. Deletions cut 5 bases from V and 3 bases from J, with 14 bases between. Written as DNA, the CDR3 is TGTGCCAGCAGCCCCCAAGGGAACAGCTATAATTCACCCCTCCACTTT. It specifies CASSPQGNSYNSPLHF.

A few counts support this clonotype. This chain links TRBV12-3 or TRBV12-4 with TRBJ1-2; D is ambiguous. Trimming stripped 5 bases from V and 4 bases from J, with 17 bases between. This CDR3 has 15 residues. CDR3 nucleotide sequence: TGTGCCAGCAGTCCCCACCCATCGGGCGGCTATGGCTACACCTTC. Translated: CASSPHPSGGYGYTF.

This clonotype was seen a single time. CDR3 bases: TGTGCCAACCTCGGGACGGAATACAATGAGCAGTTCTTC. This encodes CANLGTEYNEQFF. The V call is TRBV7-9, the J call TRBJ2-1; either TRBD1 or TRBD2 may fit D (5 bases each). Germline V gene sequence: CDR1 SEHNR, CDR2 FQNEAQ (reference sequence). There are 13 residues in the CDR3. Trimming took 10 bases from V and 4 from J, leaving 14 bases between them.

This chain links TRBV29-1 with TRBJ2-7; D unclear. This CDR3 comprises 12 residues. Germline-derived CDR1 and CDR2 are SQVTM and ANQGSEA. Trimming cost V 4 bases and J 3 bases, with 10 bases left between them. The CDR3 is CSVVRLGYEQYF. The CDR3 bases are TGCAGCGTTGTTCGTCTCGGCTACGAGCAGTACTTC.

The V call is TRBV28, the J call TRBJ1-6; D remains ambiguous. Trimming cost V 7 bases and J 5 bases, with 15 bases left between them. Germline loops: CDR1 MDHEN, CDR2 SYDVKM. The CDR3 covers 15 residues. CDR3 nucleotides: TGTGCCAGCAACGGTGGTAGTGCAGATAATTCACCCCTCCACTTT. Protein sequence: CASNGGSADNSPLHF.

Regarding this clonotype: Being one base from a much bigger clone, this may be a read error. The genes are TRBV4-2 and TRBJ2-1; TRBD2 matches 11 bases. CDR3 length equals 15 residues. Looked up from germline, CDR1 is LGHNA and CDR2 is YNFKEQ. J was trimmed by 5 bases and V by 5 bases; bases with no gene match: 5. The CDR3 DNA is TGTGCCAGCAGCTTTAGCGGGGGGGCCGACAATGAGCAGTTCTTC. This gives the protein CASSFSGGADNEQFF.

This sequence joins TRBV6-1 and TRBJ1-5, with D uncertain. Germline loops: CDR1 MNHNS, CDR2 SASEGT. The CDR3 extends over 13 amino acids. The germline V and J ends were trimmed by 5 bases and 6 bases, with 11 bases remaining between them. This CDR3 is CASSQSRAQPQHF. DNA for the CDR3: TGTGCCAGCAGTCAGTCTAGGGCTCAGCCCCAGCATTTT.

This chain joins TRBV28 and TRBJ2-7; a weak D match, TRBD1 (5 bases). Per germline, CDR1 MDHEN and CDR2 SYDVKM. This CDR3 comprises 17 residues. Trimming stripped 2 bases from V and 2 bases from J, with 19 bases between. CDR3 amino acids: CASSLPPGGAVAYEQYF. DNA of the CDR3: TGTGCCAGCAGTTTACCACCCGGTGGGGCTGTGGCCTACGAGCAGTACTTC.

This clonotype appeared a few times. The genes are TRBV28 and TRBJ2-5; TRBD2 agrees at 8 bases. With V trimmed by 6 bases and J by 4 bases, 22 bases remained unmatched. CDR1 MDHEN and CDR2 SYDVKM come from the germline V gene. The CDR3 has 19 residues. The CDR3 DNA follows: TGTGCCAGCAGCACCATACTAAAACTAGCGGACCTCATCGGAGAGACCCAGTACTTC. Translated, it gives CASSTILKLADLIGETQYF. The variable domain in full, completed from reference TRBV28 and TRBJ2-5, reads DVKVTQSSRYLVKRTGEKVFLECVQDMDHENMFWYRQDPGLGLRLIYFSYDVKMKEKGDIPEGYSVSREKKERFSLILESASTNQTSMYLCASSTILKLADLIGETQYFGPGTRLLVL.